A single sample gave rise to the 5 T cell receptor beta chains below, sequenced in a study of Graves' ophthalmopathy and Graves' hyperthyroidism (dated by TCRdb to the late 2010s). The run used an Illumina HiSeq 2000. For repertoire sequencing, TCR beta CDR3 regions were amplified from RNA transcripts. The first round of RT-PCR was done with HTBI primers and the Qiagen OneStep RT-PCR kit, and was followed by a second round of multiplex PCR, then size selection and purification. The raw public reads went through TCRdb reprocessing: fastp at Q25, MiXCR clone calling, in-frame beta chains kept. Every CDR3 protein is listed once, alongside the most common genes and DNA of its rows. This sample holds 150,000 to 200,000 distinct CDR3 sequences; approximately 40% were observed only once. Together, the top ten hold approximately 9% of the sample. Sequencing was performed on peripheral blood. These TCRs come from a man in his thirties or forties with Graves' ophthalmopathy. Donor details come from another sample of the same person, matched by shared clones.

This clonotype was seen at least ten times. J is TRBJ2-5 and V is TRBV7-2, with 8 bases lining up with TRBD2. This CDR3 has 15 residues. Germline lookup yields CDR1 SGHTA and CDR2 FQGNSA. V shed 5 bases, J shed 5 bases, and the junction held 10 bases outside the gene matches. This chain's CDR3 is CASSQGGLVMETQYF. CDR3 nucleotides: TGTGCCAGCAGCCAAGGGGGACTAGTAATGGAGACCCAGTACTTC.

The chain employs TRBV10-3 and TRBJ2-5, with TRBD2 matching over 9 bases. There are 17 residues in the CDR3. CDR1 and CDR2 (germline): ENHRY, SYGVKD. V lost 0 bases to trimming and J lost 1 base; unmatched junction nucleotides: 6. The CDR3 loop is CAISESQTSGFQETQYF. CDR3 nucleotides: TGTGCCATCAGTGAGTCGCAAACTAGCGGGTTCCAAGAGACCCAGTACTTC.

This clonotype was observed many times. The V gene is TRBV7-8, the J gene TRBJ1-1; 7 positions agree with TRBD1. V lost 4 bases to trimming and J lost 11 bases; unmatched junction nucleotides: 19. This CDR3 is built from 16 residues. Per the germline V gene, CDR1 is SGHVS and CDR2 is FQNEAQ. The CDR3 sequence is CASSWGRGRQGIWAFF. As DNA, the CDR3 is TGTGCCAGCAGCTGGGGGAGGGGTAGACAGGGAATATGGGCTTTCTTT.

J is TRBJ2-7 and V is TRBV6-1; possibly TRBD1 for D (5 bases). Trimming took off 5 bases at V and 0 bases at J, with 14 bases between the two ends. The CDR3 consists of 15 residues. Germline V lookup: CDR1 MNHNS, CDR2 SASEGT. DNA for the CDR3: TGTGCCAGCAGTAGGCGACAGACCACCTCCTACGAGCAGTACTTC. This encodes CASSRRQTTSYEQYF.

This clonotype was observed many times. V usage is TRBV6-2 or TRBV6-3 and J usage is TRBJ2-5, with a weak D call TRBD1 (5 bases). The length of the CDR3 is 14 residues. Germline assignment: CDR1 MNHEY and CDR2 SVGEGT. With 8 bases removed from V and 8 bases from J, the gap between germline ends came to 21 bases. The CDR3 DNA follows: TGTGCCAGCGACACAGGACGTGGCTGGGAAACCCAGTACTTC. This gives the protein CASDTGRGWETQYF.